The 11 T cell receptor beta chains listed next were all sequenced from one sample in a study of blood T cell repertoires in COVID-19. Generated by immunoSEQ multiplex PCR, the TCRdb table keeps only in-frame clones and is missing some. The sample contains over 200,000 clones, under 90% of which appear only once. The sequenced sample consisted of peripheral blood. All receptors derive from a woman older than 75 with active or convalescent COVID-19.

J is TRBJ2-4 and V is TRBV28; D might be TRBD1 (6 bases). Trimming removed 5 bases from V and 0 bases from J, with 14 bases in between. Germline V CDR1 and CDR2: MDHEN, SYDVKM. The CDR3 spans 16 residues. In DNA form, the CDR3 reads TGTGCCAGCAGTACCCGACAGGCCCTAGCCAAAAACATTCAGTACTTC. Encoded protein: CASSTRQALAKNIQYF.

This chain links TRBV10-3 with TRBJ1-1; TRBD1 agrees at 8 bases. Per germline, CDR1 ENHRY and CDR2 SYGVKD. V lost 2 bases, J lost 4 bases, and 3 bases stayed unmatched. The CDR3 consists of 14 residues. In DNA, the CDR3 is TGTGCCATCAGTGAGAAGACAGGGGTCACTGAAGCTTTCTTT. Its protein is CAISEKTGVTEAFF.

The chain uses TRBV5-4 and TRBJ2-2, with 7 positions matching TRBD2. This CDR3 has 16 amino acids. Germline CDR1 reads SGHNT; CDR2 reads YYREEE (reference sequence). The V segment lost 5 bases and the J segment 5 bases; nucleotides outside the gene matches: 12. The CDR3 region has the DNA TGTGCCAGCAGGGGGAACGGGAGGAGGGATACCGGGGAGCTGTTTTTT. This translates into CASRGNGRRDTGELFF.

The rearrangement uses TRBV6-4 and TRBJ1-2; possibly TRBD1 for D (5 bases). Looked up from germline, CDR1 is MRHNA and CDR2 is SNTAGT. CDR3 size: 15 residues. Deletions cut 6 bases from V and 0 bases from J, with 14 bases between. The CDR3, as DNA: TGTGCCAGCAGATTCAGTGACAGAGCTAACTATGGCTACACCTTC. It codes for CASRFSDRANYGYTF.

The rearrangement joins TRBV6-5 to TRBJ2-2, with TRBD1 matching 8 bases. V was clipped by 7 bases and J by 5 bases; unmatched bases: 6. The CDR3 is 14 amino acids. The germline V gene has CDR1 MNHEY and CDR2 SVGAGI. CDR3 bases: TGTGCCAGCAAGGCAGGGGGCGAAACCGGGGAGCTGTTTTTT. This gives the protein CASKAGGETGELFF.

This CDR3 is CAWSPTGGSPLHF. For the CDR3, the DNA is TGTGCCTGGAGTCCGACAGGGGGTTCACCCCTCCACTTT. The J gene is TRBJ1-6, the V gene TRBV30; 9 nucleotides agree with TRBD1. After removal of 2 bases from V and 9 bases from J, the junction contained 2 bases not matched to a gene. The CDR3 extends over 13 amino acids. Germline V CDR1 and CDR2: GTSNPN, SVGIG (reference sequence).

Of note for this clone: Other DNA sequences of this sample code for an identical CDR3. The chain carries TRBV5-1 and TRBJ2-3; 9 positions agree with TRBD2. The germline V gene encodes CDR1 SGHRS and CDR2 YFSETQ. This CDR3 is built from 15 residues. V was clipped by 0 bases and J by 5 bases; unmatched bases: 4. This chain's CDR3 is CASSLGSGGLDTQYF. The DNA of the CDR3 is TGCGCCAGCAGCTTGGGTAGCGGGGGACTAGATACGCAGTATTTT.

This chain uses TRBV27 with TRBJ1-3, with 7 positions matching TRBD1. V gave up 6 bases and J gave up 4 bases; unmatched junction bases: 9. Germline values: CDR1 MNHEY, CDR2 SMNVEV (reference sequence). The CDR3 runs to 15 residues. Here the CDR3 reads CASSPLTGWGNTIYF. CDR3 sequence (DNA): TGTGCCAGCAGCCCGCTGACAGGGTGGGGAAACACCATATATTTT.

This chain links TRBV28 with TRBJ2-3; 10 bases map to TRBD2. The germline V gene has CDR1 MDHEN and CDR2 SYDVKM. The CDR3 runs 15 residues. J was trimmed by 2 bases and V by 6 bases; bases with no gene match: 5. The CDR3 sequence: CASSLGLADTDTQYF. The CDR3 DNA reads TGTGCCAGCAGCCTTGGACTAGCGGACACAGATACGCAGTATTTT.

The chain links TRBV4-1 to TRBJ2-3; 8 nucleotides agree with TRBD2. CDR1 is MGHRA and CDR2 is YSYEKL in the germline V gene. Germline trimming cut 4 bases from V and 1 base from J; bases unmatched to any gene: 7. CDR3 length equals 16 residues. This CDR3 is CASSRAGSGGTDTQYF. DNA for the CDR3: TGCGCCAGCAGCCGAGCGGGTAGCGGGGGCACAGATACGCAGTATTTT.

The gene calls are TRBV5-6 and TRBJ1-2; TRBD1 matches at 7 bases. Germline assignment: CDR1 SGHDT and CDR2 YYEEEE. This CDR3 is 13 amino acids long. The V segment lost 5 bases and the J segment 4 bases; nucleotides outside the gene matches: 5. Here the CDR3 reads CASRLQGTYGYTF. DNA for the CDR3: TGTGCCAGCAGACTACAGGGGACCTATGGCTACACCTTC.